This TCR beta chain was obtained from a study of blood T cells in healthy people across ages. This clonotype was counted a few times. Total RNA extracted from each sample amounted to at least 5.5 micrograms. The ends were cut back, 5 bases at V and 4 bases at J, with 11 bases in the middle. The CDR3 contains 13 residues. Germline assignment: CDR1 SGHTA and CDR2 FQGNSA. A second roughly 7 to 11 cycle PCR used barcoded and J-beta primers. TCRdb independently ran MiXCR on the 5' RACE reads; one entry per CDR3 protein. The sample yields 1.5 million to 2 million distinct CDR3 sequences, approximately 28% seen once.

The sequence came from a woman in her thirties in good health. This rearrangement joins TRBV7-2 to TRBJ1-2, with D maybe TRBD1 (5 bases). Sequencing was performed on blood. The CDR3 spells CASSVTVIYGYTF. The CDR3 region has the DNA TGTGCCAGCAGCGTGACAGTGATCTATGGCTACACCTTC.